Below, one TCR beta chain is given with its context. This clonotype was seen ten or more times. What this receptor recognizes is not known. Nothing much larger sits one base from this clone, and base qualities are not available. The data stem from a study of T cells in Graves' hyperthyroidism and ophthalmopathy (dated by TCRdb to between 2018 and 2020). About the full investigation: Peripheral blood was sampled at the time of initial diagnosis, prior to any treatment. To identify distinguishing TCR V-J signatures, a discovery cohort of around 100 patients was used, comprising some 45 with Graves' ophthalmopathy and 57 with stable Graves' hyperthyroidism. Prospective prediction of ophthalmopathy was tested in an independent validation cohort of 18 to 20 hyperthyroidism patients and some 17 patients who later progressed to ophthalmopathy. For training and testing, the 100 patients in the discovery cohort were randomly divided in a 7:3 ratio. In more than 5 Graves' hyperthyroidism patients, the study also compared T-cell repertoires from thyroid tissue with T-cell repertoires from blood. Once sampling was done, hyperthyroidism patients were given methimazole at a starting dose of 30 mg daily, whereas ophthalmopathy patients were given high-dose intravenous methylprednisolone. The paper reports TCR Vbeta CDR3 sequencing of approximately 140 peripheral blood samples: some 44 ophthalmopathy, under 80 hyperthyroidism and about 17 progressor patients. The research as a whole found: A model built on a 13 V-J signature distinguished ophthalmopathy from stable hyperthyroidism, reaching around 90% sensitivity and around 82% specificity in cross-validation and 80%/75% in testing. Most expanded thyroid clonotypes (frequency above 0.001) were also detected in blood, a finding suggesting that blood repertoires may reflect thyroid immune responses. Sample size was not statistically predetermined, and investigators were not blinded to group allocation. During validation, the model predicted progression to ophthalmopathy a median of around 6 months ahead of onset, with around 71% sensitivity and about 72% specificity.

Graves' hyperthyroidism was defined as stable when no progression to ophthalmopathy occurred over 18 months of follow-up. Hyperthyroidism patients were newly diagnosed, had a disease duration of under 2 months, and were aged 18 to 65 years. The study excluded patients with uncontrolled infections, other autoimmune diseases, pregnancy or lactation. Diagnoses relied on clinical symptoms, serum thyroxine and TRAb, thyroid ultrasound and orbital computed tomography. Ficoll-Paque density gradient centrifugation was used to isolate PBMCs from under 11 ml of fresh peripheral blood. Trizol reagent was used to extract total RNA, and RNA quality was then checked on an Agilent 2100 Bioanalyzer. The germline V gene gives CDR1 as SQVTM and CDR2 as ANQGSEA. Germline trimming amounts to 7 bases on V and 5 bases on J, with 7 as the count of junction bases outside the gene matches. Including cysteine and phenylalanine, the CDR3 has 13 amino acids. This entry keeps only the CDR3 DNA: 39 bases, framed from base 1.

The TCR beta CDR3 regions were amplified from RNA transcripts. A first-round RT-PCR of the TCR CDR3 used the HTBI primer set with the Qiagen OneStep RT-PCR kit. The libraries were constructed in a second round of multiplex PCR and then size-selected and purified. Sequencing of the libraries was done on an Illumina HiSeq2000 using paired-end 100 bp reads. In the paper's pipeline: Raw data were processed with SOAPnuke, discarding reads with adapters, uncalled bases, mean Phred below 15, or no exact constant-primer or identifier match. COPE v1.2.5 was used to merge high-quality paired reads, and clonotypes were defined as unique nucleotide sequences. Clonotypes were aligned to IMGT TRBV, TRBD and TRBJ reference segments using MiTCR v1.1. Only V-J combinations with frequency above 0.0001, covering about 99% of repertoires, were analysed. The TCS score was defined as F50 (clonal expansion) divided by E x V (chaos), with BLOSUM62-based TCRdist calculated between CDR3 peptides within each V-J. Welch's t-statistics and random forest reduced around 520 V-J features to about 13, which were used in a naive Bayes classifier (R e1071). TCRdb trimmed public reads at Q25 via fastp, called clones via MiXCR and kept in-frame beta chains. Identical CDR3 proteins give one entry, which carries the most common genes and DNA. The V and J calls were not made by the authors but by TCRdb's processing. The sample table lists hundreds of thousands of distinct CDR3 sequences, over 15% of them with a count of one. The ten largest account for about 3.7% of the sample.

The sample was blood. In this chain, TRBV29-1 is recombined with TRBJ2-5; 10 of the junction bases match TRBD2. The receptor's source is a woman in her late teens or twenties with Graves' hyperthyroidism. Read as DNA, the sequence is TGCAGCGGAGGGGGACTAGCGTTTGAGACCCAGTACTTC. This codes for CSGGGLAFETQYF.